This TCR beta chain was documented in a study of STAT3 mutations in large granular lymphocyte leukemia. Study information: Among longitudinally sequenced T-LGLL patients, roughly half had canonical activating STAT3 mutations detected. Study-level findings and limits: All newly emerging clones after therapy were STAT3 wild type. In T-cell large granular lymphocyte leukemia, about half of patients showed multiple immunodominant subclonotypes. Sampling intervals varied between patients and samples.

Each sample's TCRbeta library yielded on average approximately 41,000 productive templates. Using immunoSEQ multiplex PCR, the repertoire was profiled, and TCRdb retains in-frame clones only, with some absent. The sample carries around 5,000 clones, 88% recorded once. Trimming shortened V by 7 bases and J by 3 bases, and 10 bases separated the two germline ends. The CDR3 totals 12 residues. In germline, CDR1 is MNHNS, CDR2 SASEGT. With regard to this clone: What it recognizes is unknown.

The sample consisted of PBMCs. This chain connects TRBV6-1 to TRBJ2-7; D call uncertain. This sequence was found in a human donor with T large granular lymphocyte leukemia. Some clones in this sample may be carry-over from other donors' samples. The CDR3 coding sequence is TGTGCCAGCACCCTGACGCTCTACGAGCAGTACTTC. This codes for CASTLTLYEQYF.